This T cell receptor (beta chain) was sequenced during a study of CD4 T cells in relation to SARS-CoV-2 and coronaviruses. Remarks on this clone: Its antigen is undetermined.

Trimming left V 4 bases short and J 3 bases short, with 11 bases between. Looked up from germline, CDR1 is SGHRS and CDR2 is YFSETQ. CDR3 length: 14 residues. Profiled with immunoSEQ multiplex PCR; TCRdb holds only in-frame clones, not every one. The table has tens of thousands of clones, about three quarters seen once. Before the COVID-19 pandemic, during about 2010-2019, CD4+ T cells were taken from unexposed donors. The cells were cultured for around ten days before CD4+ T cells were isolated. Around 2 million PBMCs per well were cultured with approximately 10 IU/ml IL-2. What was sequenced was CD4+ T cells from PBMCs, cultured in vitro. The clonotype was recovered from a human donor in good health. The gene calls are TRBV5-1 and TRBJ2-4; D gene unclear. CDR3 residues: CASSPISGKNIQYF. The CDR3, as DNA: TGCGCCAGCAGCCCTATCTCAGGCAAAAACATTCAGTACTTC.